This passage covers 4 T cell receptor beta chains from one sample sequenced in a study of beta chain features in type 1 diabetes. cDNA synthesis used the whole RNA isolate, giving expressed TCRB sequences. The assay was immunoSEQ multiplex PCR, and TCRdb's table has in-frame clones only and misses some. The profile shows approximately 250,000 clones, more than 9% of them singletons. What was sequenced was naive CD4+ T cells from blood. Source of these receptors: a woman aged 18-30 years in good health.

The chain recombines TRBV10-2 with TRBJ2-7; possibly TRBD1 for D (5 bases). This CDR3 is built from 13 residues. V was cut by 7 bases and J by 3 bases, with 13 bases left in between. CDR1 is WSHSY, CDR2 SAAADI, per germline. CDR3 bases: TGCGCCAGCATGCGACAGAACGGCTACGAGCAGTACTTC. Amino acid sequence: CASMRQNGYEQYF.

The V gene is TRBV25-1, the J gene TRBJ1-6; D remains unclear. CDR3 length equals 14 residues. Per germline, CDR1 MGHDK and CDR2 SYGVNS. Trimming removed 4 bases from V and 7 bases from J, with 11 bases in between. CDR3 sequence: CASSALGGNSPLHF. The CDR3 DNA follows: TGTGCCAGCAGTGCTCTAGGCGGCAATTCACCCCTCCACTTT.

The chain combines TRBV7-3 with TRBJ2-6; 10 nucleotides match TRBD1. This CDR3 contains 13 residues. The trim removed 6 bases at V and 14 bases at J, leaving 7 bases unmatched. Germline-derived CDR1 and CDR2 are SGHTA and FQGTGA. The CDR3 nucleotides are TGTGCCAGCAGTCCGGGACAGGGGCTGATCCTGACTTTC. Protein product: CASSPGQGLILTF.

This clone has just a few counts. The chain carries TRBV6-5 and TRBJ1-1, with TRBD1 identical over 9 bases. Germline loops: CDR1 MNHEY, CDR2 SVGAGI. The CDR3 loop spans 14 amino acids. V lost 6 bases, J lost 2 bases, and 4 bases stayed unmatched. CDR3 nucleotide sequence: TGTGCCAGCAGCCGGGACAGGGTTAACACTGAAGCTTTCTTT. Residues: CASSRDRVNTEAFF.